The clone carrying this T cell receptor (beta chain) was detected a few times. In the original workflow: Reference gene primer amplification gave nucleated cell count estimates. Using immunoSEQ multiplex PCR, the repertoire was profiled, and TCRdb retains in-frame clones only, with some absent. V and J calls and clone size are copied from that table; D and trimming were computed from the DNA. Of roughly 59,000 clones in the sample, 70% to 80% were seen once. Trimming removed 5 bases at V and 4 bases at J, with 18 bases between. Per germline, CDR1 MDHEN and CDR2 SYDVKM. CDR3 length equals 17 residues. The data derive from a study of blood T cell repertoires in COVID-19.

The sample was peripheral blood. The sequence was obtained from a human donor in a cohort sampled during active COVID-19. The chain has TRBV28 and TRBJ1-6, with D perhaps TRBD1 (6 bases). Written as DNA, the CDR3 is TGTGCCAGCAGTCCTACAGGGAGCGGGGTATATAATTCACCCCTCCACTTT. Protein: CASSPTGSGVYNSPLHF.